The next 21 T cell receptor beta chains were all read from a single sample in a study of TIL therapy for anti-PD-1-resistant metastatic lung cancer (dated by TCRdb to about 2021). In the paper's terms, the time point label means: pre-treatment sample, taken before nivolumab and TIL therapy. TCR beta CDR3 regions were amplified from genomic DNA by bias-controlled multiplex PCR with the immunoSEQ v3 hsTCRB kit. TCRdb provides this immuneACCESS table in a form limited to in-frame rearrangements. Some clones are lacking; in checked studies, under half of them reflect an unresolved V gene, and why the rest are absent is not known. This sample lists about 32,000 clones; 74% were detected once. The ten most abundant clones make up approximately 2.7% of the sample. The sequenced sample was blood, obtained at baseline. Source of these receptors: a woman aged 30-85 years with non-small cell lung cancer.

The CDR3 DNA follows: TGCGCCAGCAGCCACCTACCTCGTACCGGGACAGGGGGGACTATAGGTTCACCCCTCCACTTT. Protein product: CASSHLPRTGTGGTIGSPLHF. The chain employs TRBV4-1 and TRBJ1-6, with TRBD1 identical over 11 bases. The CDR3 runs 21 residues. The V segment lost 3 bases and the J segment 9 bases; nucleotides outside the gene matches: 22. Per the germline V gene, CDR1 is MGHRA and CDR2 is YSYEKL.

This chain joins TRBV2 and TRBJ1-1; 7 bases are a match to TRBD1. Looked up from germline, CDR1 is SNHLY and CDR2 is FYNNEI. The length of the CDR3 is 15 residues. J was trimmed by 1 base and V by 10 bases; bases with no gene match: 12. The CDR3 spells CATEAGGRPNTEAFF. The CDR3 nucleotides are TGTGCCACCGAGGCAGGGGGGAGGCCGAACACTGAAGCTTTCTTT.

The V and J genes are TRBV28 and TRBJ2-7, with TRBD1 matching 10 bases. V lost 3 bases, J lost 2 bases, and 1 base stayed unmatched. This CDR3 spans 14 amino acids. Germline V gives CDR1 MDHEN, CDR2 SYDVKM. The CDR3 sequence: CASSFDRGPYEQYF. CDR3 bases: TGTGCCAGCAGTTTCGACAGGGGGCCCTACGAGCAGTACTTC.

The chain uses TRBV5-1 and TRBJ1-1, with D maybe TRBD1 (5 bases). The CDR3 runs 14 residues. Germline CDR1 reads SGHRS; CDR2 reads YFSETQ. V gave up 4 bases and J gave up 2 bases, with 12 bases separating them. The CDR3: CASSARVLNTEAFF. The CDR3 nucleotides are TGCGCCAGCAGCGCCAGGGTACTAAACACTGAAGCTTTCTTT.

The V gene is TRBV2, the J gene TRBJ1-2, with 9 bases matching TRBD1. CDR1 and CDR2 from the germline V gene are SNHLY and FYNNEI. Trimming removed 3 bases from V and 5 bases from J; junction bases left unmatched: 4. This CDR3 is built from 14 residues. The CDR3: CASSEETGGYGYTF. The CDR3 nucleotides read TGTGCCAGCAGTGAGGAGACAGGGGGTTATGGCTACACCTTC.

This clone was detected a few times. The J gene is TRBJ1-2, the V gene TRBV5-1; a weak D match, TRBD1 (6 bases). Germline assignment: CDR1 SGHRS and CDR2 YFSETQ. This CDR3 region has 14 residues. Deletions cut 4 bases from V and 7 bases from J, with 17 bases between. CDR3 protein: CASSGGTGSGGYTF. As DNA, the CDR3 is TGCGCCAGCAGCGGGGGAACAGGGTCGGGTGGCTACACCTTC.

This clone was recorded once. J is TRBJ2-1 and V is TRBV29-1; TRBD1 agrees at 7 bases. Germline V gives CDR1 SQVTM, CDR2 ANQGSEA. V trimming: 3 bases; J trimming: 7 bases; junction bases outside the gene matches: 9. The CDR3 extends over 14 amino acids. The DNA of the CDR3 is TGCAGCGTTGACAGGGTGTACAGGGGTAATGAGCAGTTCTTC. It codes for CSVDRVYRGNEQFF.

This clone was detected only a few times. The rearrangement joins TRBV6-6 to TRBJ1-4; tentative D call: TRBD1 (6 bases). Germline CDR1 MNHNY, CDR2 SVGAGI (reference sequence). V lost 6 bases to trimming and J lost 3 bases, with 14 bases between them. The CDR3 contains 15 residues. The CDR3 protein is CASRKNGTPNEKLFF. The CDR3 DNA follows: TGTGCCAGCAGGAAAAACGGGACACCTAATGAAAAACTGTTTTTT.

This chain uses TRBV7-8 with TRBJ2-2, with D possibly called TRBD1 or TRBD2 (5 bases each). Germline assignment: CDR1 SGHVS and CDR2 FQNEAQ. V dropped 4 bases and J dropped 3 bases, with 15 bases sitting between them. This CDR3 region has 16 residues. CDR3 protein: CASSSERDPHTGELFF. CDR3 DNA sequence: TGTGCCAGCAGCTCAGAACGGGACCCACACACCGGGGAGCTGTTTTTT.

This chain joins TRBV7-9 and TRBJ2-5; 8 bases match TRBD2. This CDR3 comprises 16 residues. Germline V gene lookup returns CDR1 SEHNR and CDR2 FQNEAQ (reference sequence). The ends lost 5 bases at V and 4 bases at J; junction bases unmatched: 12. The CDR3 DNA follows: TGTGCCAGCAGCCCGAAATTTCGGGAGGGATTAGAGACCCAGTACTTC. This codes for CASSPKFREGLETQYF. The whole variable domain, remainder taken from reference TRBV7-9 and TRBJ2-5, is DTGVSQNPRHKITKRGQNVTFRCDPISEHNRLYWYRQTLGQGPEFLTYFQNEAQLEKSRLLSDRFSAERPKGSFSTLEIQRTEQGDSAMYLCASSPKFREGLETQYFGPGTRLLVL.

CDR3: CASSSQGGTGELFF. The CDR3 nucleotides read TGCGCCAGCAGTTCTCAGGGCGGGACCGGGGAGCTGTTTTTT. The rearrangement joins TRBV5-1 to TRBJ2-2, with D perhaps assigned TRBD1 or TRBD2 (5 bases each). V lost 5 bases to trimming and J lost 5 bases, with 13 bases between them. CDR1 and CDR2 from the germline V gene are SGHRS and YFSETQ. The CDR3 consists of 14 residues.

The chain joins TRBV5-6 to TRBJ2-7; 11 bases match TRBD2. The CDR3 is made up of 19 amino acids. The germline V gene has CDR1 SGHDT and CDR2 YYEEEE. V gave up 3 bases and J gave up 1 base; unmatched junction bases: 15. The CDR3 protein is CASSSTIVGLAVGSYEQYF. CDR3 DNA: TGTGCCAGCAGCTCCACGATTGTGGGACTAGCGGTGGGGTCCTACGAGCAGTACTTC.

The CDR3 region is CASSQVKGLAYNEQFF. The CDR3 coding sequence is TGTGCCAGCAGCCAAGTGAAGGGACTAGCTTACAATGAGCAGTTCTTC. V is TRBV4-2 and J is TRBJ2-1; 9 bases line up with TRBD2. Trimming took 1 base from V and 4 from J; bases not matched to a gene: 5. Germline V gene data show CDR1 as LGHNA and CDR2 as YNFKEQ. The CDR3 loop spans 16 amino acids.

V usage is TRBV14 and J usage is TRBJ2-3; D is unclear. V was shortened by 1 base and J by 2 bases, with 10 bases between the two germline ends. CDR1 is SGHDN and CDR2 is FVKESK in the germline V gene. The CDR3 sequence is 15 residues long. This CDR3 reads CASSQAGRPTDTQYF. For the CDR3, the DNA is TGTGCCAGCAGCCAAGCGGGCCGACCCACAGATACGCAGTATTTT. Full variable domain (outside the CDR3, taken from reference TRBV14 and TRBJ2-3): EAGVTQFPSHSVIEKGQTVTLRCDPISGHDNLYWYRRVMGKEIKFLLHFVKESKQDESGMPNNRFLAERTGGTYSTLKVQPAELEDSGVYFCASSQAGRPTDTQYFGPGTRLTVL.

V usage is TRBV2 and J usage is TRBJ1-3, with 7 bases that match TRBD1. The CDR3 runs to 16 residues. The V gene end was trimmed by 0 bases and the J gene end by 8 bases; junction bases not matched to a gene: 10. Germline CDR1 SNHLY, CDR2 FYNNEI. DNA of the CDR3: TGTGCCAGCAGTGAAGCGGGACAGCTTTATGGGGACACCATATATTTT. Translated, it gives CASSEAGQLYGDTIYF.

The table lists this clone with a few counts. This chain joins TRBV7-9 and TRBJ2-7; D tentatively reads TRBD1 or TRBD2 (5 bases each). CDR1 is SEHNR and CDR2 is FQNEAQ in the germline V gene (reference sequence). This CDR3 has 16 residues. V shed 5 bases and J shed 2 bases, with 19 bases lying between them. In DNA, the CDR3 is TGTGCCAGCAGCCCGGGGAAATACAGGCCTCCCTACGAGCAGTACTTC. Translating it yields CASSPGKYRPPYEQYF.

The rearrangement joins TRBV7-2 to TRBJ2-7; no clear D. V was trimmed by 1 base and J by 3 bases, leaving 4 bases between them. CDR1 is SGHTA, CDR2 FQGNSA, per germline. The CDR3 runs to 12 residues. The CDR3 spells CASSLVGYEQYF. CDR3 sequence (DNA): TGTGCCAGCAGCTTAGTAGGCTACGAGCAGTACTTC.

This clone was detected only once. The rearrangement uses TRBV6-1 and TRBJ1-2; 7 bases fit TRBD1. V lost 8 bases and J lost 5; bases outside the gene matches: 11. The CDR3 is 14 residues long. From germline, CDR1 is MNHNS and CDR2 SASEGT. CDR3 bases: TGTGCCAGCGACAGGGCCGGGGGTCAGTATGGCTACACCTTC. It encodes CASDRAGGQYGYTF.

The CDR3 spells CASSPQGVLGYTF. The CDR3 DNA follows: TGTGCCAGCAGCCCCCAGGGGGTACTGGGCTACACCTTC. The chain couples TRBV7-9 to TRBJ1-2; TRBD1 agrees at 7 bases. Germline CDR1 reads SEHNR; CDR2 reads FQNEAQ (reference sequence). This CDR3 spans 13 amino acids. The V gene end was trimmed by 5 bases and the J gene end by 8 bases; junction bases not matched to a gene: 8.

The chain uses TRBV7-6 and TRBJ2-3; 13 bases match TRBD2. The CDR3 extends over 15 amino acids. The V and J ends lost 4 bases and 3 bases, in that order; junction bases with no gene match: 1. Germline CDR1 reads SGHVS; CDR2 reads FNYEAQ. Here the CDR3 reads CASSSTSGGTDTQYF. The CDR3 region has the DNA TGTGCCAGCAGCTCGACTAGCGGGGGGACAGATACGCAGTATTTT.

The V call is TRBV4-1, the J call TRBJ2-1; the D gene is possibly TRBD2 (5 bases). The ends were cut back, 6 bases at V and 3 bases at J, with 15 bases in the middle. CDR1 is MGHRA, CDR2 YSYEKL, per germline. This CDR3 has 15 amino acids. The chain's CDR3 is CASRESGNNYNEQFF. CDR3 sequence (DNA): TGCGCCAGCAGAGAAAGCGGCAACAACTACAATGAGCAGTTCTTC.